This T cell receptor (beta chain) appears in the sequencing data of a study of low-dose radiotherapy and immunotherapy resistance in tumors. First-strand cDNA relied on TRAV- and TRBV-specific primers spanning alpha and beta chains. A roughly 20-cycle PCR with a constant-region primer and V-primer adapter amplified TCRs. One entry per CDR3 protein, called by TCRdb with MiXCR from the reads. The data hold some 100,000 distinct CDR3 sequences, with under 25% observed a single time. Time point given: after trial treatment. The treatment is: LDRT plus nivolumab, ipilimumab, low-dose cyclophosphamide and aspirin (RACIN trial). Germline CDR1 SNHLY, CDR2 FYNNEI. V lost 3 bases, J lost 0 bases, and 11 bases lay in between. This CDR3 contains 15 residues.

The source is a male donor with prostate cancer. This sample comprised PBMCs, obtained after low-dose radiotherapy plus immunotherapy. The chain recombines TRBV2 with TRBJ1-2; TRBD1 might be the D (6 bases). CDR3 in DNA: TGTGCCAGCAGTGACGGGGGCCCAACTAACTATGGCTACACCTTC. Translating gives CASSDGGPTNYGYTF.